A single sample is the source of the 20 T cell receptor beta chains below, sequenced in a study of vaccination and CD4 T cells after COVID-19. The Oncomine TCR Beta short-read assay sequenced DNA from cultured CD4+ T cells. TCRdb passed the PCR reads through MiXCR, listing each CDR3 protein once. Of some 10,000 distinct CDR3 sequences detected, 60% to 70% appear once; the ten largest clones hold over 20%. Treatment described: roughly ten-day PBMC culture with coronavirus spike peptide pools or control peptides (ViraFEST assay). No antigen has been identified for these receptors. The sequenced sample was CD4+ T cells from blood, cultured in vitro. The receptors here all came from a human donor who had recovered from COVID-19.

The chain is built from TRBV2 and TRBJ2-1, with TRBD2 matching 7 bases. CDR1 and CDR2 from the germline V gene are SNHLY and FYNNEI. The CDR3 contains 14 residues. The V and J ends lost 6 bases and 1 base, in that order; junction bases with no gene match: 3. CDR3 in amino acids: CASRSGVSYNEQFF. In DNA, the CDR3 is TGTGCCAGCAGGAGCGGGGTTTCCTACAATGAGCAGTTCTTC.

The chain employs TRBV19 and TRBJ2-7, with 8 bases identical to TRBD2. The length of the CDR3 is 13 residues. The V segment lost 7 bases and the J segment 3 bases; nucleotides outside the gene matches: 5. Germline V CDR1 and CDR2: LNHDA, SQIVND (reference sequence). The CDR3 here is CASTGGAYYEQYF. The CDR3 DNA follows: TGTGCCAGTACGGGGGGGGCCTACTACGAGCAGTACTTC.

The chain couples TRBV7-8 to TRBJ1-2; 7 positions match TRBD1. The CDR3 sequence is 15 residues long. The germline gives CDR1 SGHVS, CDR2 FQNEAQ. The V and J ends lost 0 bases and 6 bases, in that order; junction bases with no gene match: 7. The CDR3 DNA sequence: TGTGCCAGCAGCTTAGCTACAGGGGCGCGAGATGGCTACACCTTC. It encodes CASSLATGARDGYTF.

The rearrangement uses TRBV6-5 and TRBJ1-5; TRBD1 might be the D (6 bases). Trimming removed 4 bases at V and 9 bases at J, with 13 bases between. Germline lookup yields CDR1 MNHEY and CDR2 SVGAGI. The CDR3 spans 13 residues. CDR3 residues: CASSLQQGMPQHF. CDR3 nucleotide sequence: TGTGCCAGCAGTTTACAACAGGGTATGCCCCAGCATTTT.

This clonotype was counted a few times. The chain employs TRBV10-1 and TRBJ2-1; possibly TRBD1 for D (5 bases). V lost 6 bases to trimming and J lost 4 bases, with 10 bases between them. Looked up from germline, CDR1 is WNHNN and CDR2 is SYGVQD (reference sequence). This CDR3 comprises 13 residues. CDR3 DNA sequence: TGCGCCAGCAGCCTTGACAGATACAATGAGCAGTTCTTC. It codes for CASSLDRYNEQFF.

Turning to this clonotype: At one end the junction does not follow the germline gene, possibly because of a read error. The chain carries TRBV7-2 and TRBJ1-2, with a possible D match to TRBD1 (6 bases). Looked up from germline, CDR1 is SGHTA and CDR2 is FQGNSA. CDR3 size: 14 residues. The CDR3 DNA sequence: TGTGCCAGCAGCTCGGGGGGCGACGACTATGGTTACACCTTC. This encodes CASSSGGDDYGYTF. Drawing the rest from reference TRBV7-2 and TRBJ1-2, the complete variable domain is GAGVSQSPSNKVTEKGKDVELRCDPISGHTALYWYRQSLGQGLEFLIYFQGNSAPDKSGLPSDRFSAERTGGSVSTLTIQRTQQEDSAVYLCASSSGGDDYGYTFGSGTRLTVV.

The chain employs TRBV20-1 and TRBJ1-1, with 7 bases identical to TRBD1. This CDR3 has 11 residues. V lost 7 bases and J lost 4; bases outside the gene matches: 3. From germline, CDR1 is DFQATT and CDR2 SNEGSKA (reference sequence). The CDR3 is CSVPGGTEAFF. CDR3 bases: TGCAGTGTTCCAGGGGGCACTGAAGCTTTCTTT.

CDR3 amino acids: CASSRPGTEAFF. CDR3 DNA: TGTGCCAGCAGCCGACCGGGAACTGAAGCTTTCTTT. The chain carries TRBV27 and TRBJ1-1; D gene uncertain. This CDR3 spans 12 amino acids. From germline, CDR1 is MNHEY and CDR2 SMNVEV (reference sequence). V was trimmed by 6 bases and J by 5 bases, leaving 10 bases between them.

The chain joins TRBV20-1 to TRBJ2-5; TRBD2 aligns across 16 bases. CDR1 is DFQATT, CDR2 SNEGSKA, per germline (reference sequence). J was trimmed by 5 bases and V by 3 bases; bases with no gene match: 6. The CDR3 runs to 16 residues. The CDR3 reads CSARGLAGGPSETQYF. The CDR3 DNA reads TGCAGTGCTAGGGGACTAGCGGGGGGGCCGTCGGAGACCCAGTACTTC.

V usage is TRBV10-3 and J usage is TRBJ2-2; 7 bases map to TRBD2. CDR3 size: 13 residues. Germline V gene sequence: CDR1 ENHRY, CDR2 SYGVKD. V lost 3 bases to trimming and J lost 8 bases; unmatched junction nucleotides: 3. CDR3 region: CAISDAGAGELFF. DNA of the CDR3: TGTGCCATCAGTGACGCGGGAGCGGGGGAGCTGTTTTTT.

The chain recombines TRBV24-1 with TRBJ2-5; D is undetermined. There are 14 residues in the CDR3. The V end lost 5 bases, the J end lost 5 bases, and 14 bases lay between the germline ends. Germline V gives CDR1 KGHDR, CDR2 SFDVKD. The CDR3 nucleotides are TGTGCCACCAGTGTAGCAGGACCGCGGGAGACCCAGTACTTC. As protein: CATSVAGPRETQYF.

J is TRBJ1-2 and V is TRBV6-5, with 10 bases aligning to TRBD1. Germline-derived CDR1 and CDR2 are MNHEY and SVGAGI. This CDR3 has 15 amino acids. V dropped 4 bases and J dropped 6; count of bases not matched to a gene: 8. The CDR3 sequence is CASSSPGQGLNGYTF. The CDR3 DNA is TGTGCCAGCAGTTCACCGGGACAGGGGTTGAATGGCTACACCTTC.

The J gene is TRBJ2-2, the V gene TRBV20-1; 9 positions match TRBD2. Trimming removed 5 bases from V and 7 bases from J; junction bases left unmatched: 11. The CDR3 sequence is 15 residues long. From germline, CDR1 is DFQATT and CDR2 SNEGSKA (reference sequence). The CDR3 reads CSAVHSGGISGELFF. DNA of the CDR3: TGCAGTGCTGTACATAGCGGGGGTATAAGCGGGGAGCTGTTTTTT.

This clonotype was seen only once. This rearrangement joins TRBV15 to TRBJ2-2, with 9 bases matching TRBD1. V lost 4 bases and J lost 4; bases outside the gene matches: 4. Germline CDR1 and CDR2: LNHNV and YYDKDF (reference sequence). The CDR3 contains 15 residues. CDR3 region: CATSKQGAGTGELFF. In nucleotides, the CDR3 is TGTGCCACCAGCAAACAGGGGGCTGGCACCGGGGAGCTGTTTTTT.

The rearrangement uses TRBV5-1 and TRBJ1-2; D unresolved. CDR3 length equals 13 residues. Trimming left V 1 base short and J 6 bases short, with 10 bases between. Germline V CDR1 and CDR2: SGHRS, YFSETQ. CDR3 region: CASSLYNQNGYTF. CDR3 DNA: TGCGCCAGCAGCTTGTACAACCAAAATGGCTACACCTTC.

The chain recombines TRBV4-1 with TRBJ1-3; D may be TRBD1 (5 bases). CDR1 and CDR2 from the germline V gene are MGHRA and YSYEKL. The V end was cut by 0 bases, the J end by 8 bases, with 17 bases between. The CDR3 contains 16 residues. The CDR3 reads CASSQDRVGSGDTIYF. As DNA, the CDR3 is TGCGCCAGCAGCCAAGATCGAGTAGGGTCGGGGGACACCATATATTTT.

The chain combines TRBV7-9 with TRBJ1-5; D may be TRBD1 (5 bases). The CDR3 covers 14 residues. Between the trimmed V and J ends, which lost 2 bases and 1 base, there was a span of 6 bases. Germline CDR1 is SEHNR and CDR2 is FQNEAQ (reference sequence). The CDR3 region has the DNA TGTGCCAGCAGCTTATGGGACAGCAATCAGCCCCAGCATTTT. Protein sequence: CASSLWDSNQPQHF.

This clonotype was counted only a few times. The V and J genes are TRBV11-2 and TRBJ2-2, with D uncertain. The length of the CDR3 is 16 residues. The V gene's germline CDR1 is SGHAT and CDR2 FQNNGV. Trimming removed 6 bases at V and 2 bases at J, with 16 bases between. DNA for the CDR3: TGTGCCAGCAGGTCGCCCGGTATGAGAAACACCGGGGAGCTGTTTTTT. Encoded protein: CASRSPGMRNTGELFF.

This clonotype appeared a few times. This sequence joins TRBV19 and TRBJ2-3; TRBD2 might be the D (5 bases). This CDR3 contains 17 residues. Trimming took off 5 bases at V and 3 bases at J, with 21 bases between the two ends. Germline V gives CDR1 LNHDA, CDR2 SQIVND (reference sequence). CDR3 nucleotide sequence: TGTGCCAGTAGTCTCCACCCTTTGTCCCCGGGGACAGATACGCAGTATTTT. Translated, it gives CASSLHPLSPGTDTQYF.

CDR3 nucleotide sequence: TGCGCCAGCAGCTGGGGCGACCTCCGGGATCTATATTCACCCCTCCACTTT. It specifies CASSWGDLRDLYSPLHF. The chain combines TRBV5-1 with TRBJ1-6; D may be TRBD1 (5 bases). The germline V gene encodes CDR1 SGHRS and CDR2 YFSETQ. Trimming removed 3 bases at V and 8 bases at J, with 21 bases between. The CDR3 runs to 17 residues.